The next 24 T cell receptor beta chains were all read from a single sample in a study of control samples from healthy donors and cancer patients. TCRdb's copy holds only in-frame clones and misses some; the assay was immunoSEQ multiplex PCR. The repertoire holds 400,000 to 450,000 clones, 90% seen once, with 5% to 8% in the top ten. The sample consisted of PBMCs. The origin of the receptors is a man aged 40-55 years with head and neck cancer.

The V gene is TRBV19, the J gene TRBJ1-1, with 7 bases lining up with TRBD1. The CDR3 length is 15 residues. V was clipped by 3 bases and J by 5 bases; unmatched bases: 9. Per germline, CDR1 LNHDA and CDR2 SQIVND (reference sequence). This chain's CDR3 is CASSIYEGAGTEAFF. In nucleotides, the CDR3 is TGTGCCAGTAGTATCTATGAGGGGGCGGGTACTGAAGCTTTCTTT. The full variable domain, completed using reference TRBV19 and TRBJ1-1, is DGGITQSPKYLFRKEGQNVTLSCEQNLNHDAMYWYRQDPGQGLRLIYYSQIVNDFQKGDIAEGYSVSREKKESFPLTVTSAQKNPTAFYLCASSIYEGAGTEAFFGQGTRLTVV.

This clone came up once. This chain uses TRBV28 with TRBJ2-3, with D uncertain. The CDR3 has 14 amino acids. Looked up from germline, CDR1 is MDHEN and CDR2 is SYDVKM. V was pared by 2 bases and J by 0 bases, with 6 bases between. In DNA form, the CDR3 reads TGTGCCAGCAGTTTAAAACAAAGCACAGATACGCAGTATTTT. Protein product: CASSLKQSTDTQYF. The full variable domain, in which reference TRBV28 and TRBJ2-3 provide the parts outside the CDR3, is DVKVTQSSRYLVKRTGEKVFLECVQDMDHENMFWYRQDPGLGLRLIYFSYDVKMKEKGDIPEGYSVSREKKERFSLILESASTNQTSMYLCASSLKQSTDTQYFGPGTRLTVL.

This rearrangement joins TRBV4-2 to TRBJ1-1, with TRBD1 matching over 9 bases. J lost 10 bases, V lost 4 bases, and 7 bases had no gene match. Germline CDR1 is LGHNA and CDR2 is YNFKEQ. The CDR3 covers 13 residues. This chain's CDR3 is CASSLTGGNGAFF. The CDR3 nucleotides are TGTGCCAGCAGCCTGACAGGGGGGAATGGAGCTTTCTTT.

The rearrangement links TRBV4-1 to TRBJ1-2; 9 bases line up with TRBD1. CDR1 is MGHRA, CDR2 YSYEKL, per germline. The CDR3 spans 16 residues. J gave up 4 bases and V 3 bases, and 9 bases lay outside the gene matches. CDR3 nucleotides: TGCGCCAGCAGCCAGTACCGGGACAGGGAAAGCTATGGCTACACCTTC. Amino acid sequence: CASSQYRDRESYGYTF.

V is TRBV4-2 and J is TRBJ1-1, with D possibly being TRBD1 (5 bases). Trimming cost V 3 bases and J 8 bases, with 13 bases left between them. Germline CDR1 and CDR2: LGHNA and YNFKEQ. CDR3 length: 13 residues. This CDR3 is CASSHTGLTEAFF. CDR3 nucleotides: TGTGCCAGCAGCCACACAGGCCTCACCGAAGCTTTCTTT.

The chain has TRBV4-3 and TRBJ2-7; D tentatively fits TRBD1 or TRBD2 (5 bases each). The CDR3 loop spans 15 amino acids. Germline CDR1 and CDR2: LGHNA and YSLEER. Deletions cut 0 bases from V and 0 bases from J, with 9 bases between. This CDR3 reads CASSQDEGSSYEQYF. In nucleotides, the CDR3 is TGCGCCAGCAGCCAAGACGAGGGGAGCTCCTACGAGCAGTACTTC.

The J gene is TRBJ2-4, the V gene TRBV12-3 or TRBV12-4, with a possible D match to TRBD1 (6 bases). The CDR3 runs 13 residues. V was trimmed by 6 bases and J by 5 bases, leaving 11 bases between them. As DNA, the CDR3 is TGTGCCAGCAGAGACAGGAATGAAAACATTCAGTACTTC. Its protein product is CASRDRNENIQYF.

The V gene is TRBV6-5, the J gene TRBJ1-5; D is undetermined. This CDR3 region has 15 residues. The germline V and J ends were trimmed by 11 bases and 0 bases, with 17 bases remaining between them. The germline gives CDR1 MNHEY, CDR2 SVGAGI. CDR3 nucleotides: TGTGCCTCAGGAATCGGACGGTATAGCAATCAGCCCCAGCATTTT. Amino acid sequence: CASGIGRYSNQPQHF.

The DNA for the CDR3 is TGTGCCAGCAGTGCCTGGAACACTGAAGCTTTCTTT. Amino acids: CASSAWNTEAFF. The J gene is TRBJ1-1, the V gene TRBV25-1, with unresolved D. This CDR3 comprises 12 residues. Trimming shortened V by 4 bases and J by 1 base, and 4 bases separated the two germline ends. Germline V lookup: CDR1 MGHDK, CDR2 SYGVNS.

The V and J genes are TRBV7-2 and TRBJ2-5; 7 positions match TRBD2. This CDR3 region has 14 residues. V gave up 8 bases and J gave up 1 base; unmatched junction bases: 7. Germline V gives CDR1 SGHTA, CDR2 FQGNSA. This CDR3 is CASLLGGIQETQYF. The CDR3 DNA is TGTGCCAGCCTTTTGGGGGGGATCCAAGAGACCCAGTACTTC.

V usage is TRBV23-1 and J usage is TRBJ2-1; 10 bases agree with TRBD2. TRBV23-1 is known as an ORF, though its function is uncertain. CDR3 size: 20 residues. J gave up 2 bases and V 4 bases, and 17 bases lay outside the gene matches. Here the CDR3 DNA reads TGCGCCAGCAGTCCTATGGCCGGGCTAGCGGGAGTTTTCGCCTACAATGAGCAGTTCTTC. Protein sequence: CASSPMAGLAGVFAYNEQFF.

The CDR3: CASSSTGTAGAFF. CDR3 bases: TGTGCCAGCAGCTCCACCGGGACAGCCGGAGCTTTCTTT. The chain couples TRBV5-8 to TRBJ1-1, with 7 bases aligning to TRBD1. CDR1 and CDR2 (germline): SGHTS, YDEGEE. The CDR3 is 13 residues long. Losses at the gene ends were 3 bases for V and 10 bases for J; bases not matched to a gene: 9. Full variable domain (rest looked up from reference TRBV5-8 and TRBJ1-1): EAGVTQSPTHLIKTRGQQATLRCSPISGHTSVYWYQQALGLGLQFLLWYDEGEERNRGNFPPRFSGRQFPNYSSELNVNALELEDSALYLCASSSTGTAGAFFGQGTRLTVV.

The chain uses TRBV18 and TRBJ1-5; the D is unclear. CDR1 and CDR2 from the germline V gene are KGHSH and LQKENI. Deletions cut 2 bases from V and 4 bases from J, with 9 bases between. The CDR3 is made up of 14 amino acids. The CDR3 loop is CASSPGAGNQPQHF. In DNA, the CDR3 is TGTGCCAGCTCACCAGGAGCTGGGAATCAGCCCCAGCATTTT.

The rearrangement uses TRBV6-5 and TRBJ2-7, with D unclear. Trimming stripped 0 bases from V and 7 bases from J, with 13 bases between. The CDR3 loop spans 14 amino acids. The germline V gene encodes CDR1 MNHEY and CDR2 SVGAGI. CDR3 in amino acids: CASSYSSGFWEQYF. In DNA, the CDR3 is TGTGCCAGCAGTTACTCGTCAGGTTTTTGGGAGCAGTACTTC.

V gene TRBV30 combines with J gene TRBJ1-1; D gene unclear. V lost 1 base and J lost 0, with 9 bases in between. This CDR3 has 14 amino acids. Germline V CDR1 and CDR2: GTSNPN, SVGIG (reference sequence). The CDR3 spells CAWSATMMNTEAFF. The CDR3, as DNA: TGTGCCTGGAGTGCTACTATGATGAACACTGAAGCTTTCTTT. The variable domain in full, with the rest retrieved from reference TRBV30 and TRBJ1-1, is SQTIHQWPATLVQPVGSPLSLECTVEGTSNPNLYWYRQAAGRGLQLLFYSVGIGQISSEVPQNLSASRPQDRQFILSSKKLLLSDSGFYLCAWSATMMNTEAFFGQGTRLTVV.

The chain joins TRBV24-1 to TRBJ2-2; 9 nucleotides line up with TRBD2. Germline V gene lookup returns CDR1 KGHDR and CDR2 SFDVKD. V trimming: 0 bases; J trimming: 5 bases; junction bases outside the gene matches: 12. The CDR3 covers 19 residues. CDR3 residues: CATSDLHKRLAGLTGELFF. CDR3 DNA: TGTGCCACCAGTGATTTGCACAAGCGTCTAGCGGGACTAACCGGGGAGCTGTTTTTT.

This CDR3 is CASSLSPTVNTEAFF. The CDR3 nucleotides read TGTGCCAGCAGTTTATCTCCGACGGTGAACACTGAAGCTTTCTTT. This chain links TRBV27 with TRBJ1-1; unclear D gene. The CDR3 is 15 residues long. Germline V CDR1 and CDR2: MNHEY, SMNVEV (reference sequence). V was clipped by 0 bases and J by 0 bases, with 8 bases between them.

This clone has only one observation. V is TRBV28 and J is TRBJ2-1; TRBD1 agrees at 10 bases. The germline V gene has CDR1 MDHEN and CDR2 SYDVKM. V gave up 3 bases and J gave up 7 bases; unmatched junction bases: 9. The CDR3 consists of 16 residues. CDR3 sequence (DNA): TGTGCCAGCAGTTTTGATCCGGGACAGGGGTTGAATGAGCAGTTCTTC. Translation gives CASSFDPGQGLNEQFF.

The chain employs TRBV10-3 and TRBJ1-4, with D uncertain. The CDR3 spans 15 residues. V lost 4 bases, J lost 2 bases, and 11 bases lay in between. Germline lookup yields CDR1 ENHRY and CDR2 SYGVKD. Written as DNA, the CDR3 is TGTGCCATCAGTGCGGTGGGCTCTACTAATGAAAAACTGTTTTTT. Residues: CAISAVGSTNEKLFF.

The chain has TRBV9 and TRBJ1-2; 9 bases align to TRBD1. The trim removed 7 bases at V and 6 bases at J, leaving 4 bases unmatched. This CDR3 comprises 12 residues. From germline, CDR1 is SGDLS and CDR2 YYNGEE. The CDR3 sequence: CASGDRADGYTF. In DNA, the CDR3 is TGTGCCAGCGGGGACAGGGCGGATGGCTACACCTTC.

The rearrangement links TRBV6-6 to TRBJ2-1; tentative D call: TRBD2 (5 bases). The CDR3 consists of 14 residues. Trimming stripped 0 bases from V and 3 bases from J, with 6 bases between. The germline V gene encodes CDR1 MNHNY and CDR2 SVGAGI (reference sequence). This CDR3 reads CASSYSAGYNEQFF. CDR3 coding DNA: TGTGCCAGCAGTTACTCGGCGGGCTACAATGAGCAGTTCTTC.

This clone has just one count. This chain joins TRBV7-3 and TRBJ2-1; 13 bases fit TRBD2. There are 16 residues in the CDR3. Germline loops: CDR1 SGHTA, CDR2 FQGTGA. V shed 5 bases and J 8 bases; nucleotides not matched to a gene: 9. As DNA, the CDR3 is TGTGCCAGCAGCCCCCGGACTAGCGGGAGTAGGGATGAGCAGTTCTTC. Translation: CASSPRTSGSRDEQFF. The full variable domain, completed using reference TRBV7-3 and TRBJ2-1, is GAGVSQTPSNKVTEKGKYVELRCDPISGHTALYWYRQSLGQGPEFLIYFQGTGAADDSGLPNDRFFAVRPEGSVSTLKIQRTERGDSAVYLCASSPRTSGSRDEQFFGPGTRLTVL.

The chain employs TRBV15 and TRBJ2-1; 9 nucleotides agree with TRBD2. V lost 0 bases and J lost 9; bases outside the gene matches: 9. The CDR3 extends over 16 amino acids. CDR1 is LNHNV and CDR2 is YYDKDF in the germline V gene (reference sequence). CDR3 region: CATSRDFPAGGVEQFF. CDR3 bases: TGTGCCACCAGCAGAGATTTTCCAGCGGGAGGTGTTGAGCAGTTCTTC.

This clone was counted a few times. This rearrangement joins TRBV6-5 to TRBJ2-5, with a weak D call TRBD2 (6 bases). The V end lost 6 bases, the J end lost 4 bases, and 15 bases lay between the germline ends. The germline V gene encodes CDR1 MNHEY and CDR2 SVGAGI. CDR3 length equals 14 residues. The CDR3 reads CASSLRGFRETQYF. CDR3 nucleotides: TGTGCCAGCAGCCTGCGGGGCTTCAGAGAGACCCAGTACTTC.